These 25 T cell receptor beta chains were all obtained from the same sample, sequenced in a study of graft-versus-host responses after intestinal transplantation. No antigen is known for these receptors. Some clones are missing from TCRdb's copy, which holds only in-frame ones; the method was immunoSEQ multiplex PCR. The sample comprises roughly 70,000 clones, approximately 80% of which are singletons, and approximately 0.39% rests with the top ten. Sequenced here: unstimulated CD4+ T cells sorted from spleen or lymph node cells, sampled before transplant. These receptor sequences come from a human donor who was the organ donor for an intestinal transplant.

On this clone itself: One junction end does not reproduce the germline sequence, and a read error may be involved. CDR3 in DNA: TGTGCTAGCAGCTTACTTTCCACAGATACGCAGTATTTT. This gives the protein CASSLLSTDTQYF. The V and J genes are TRBV7-7 and TRBJ2-3; D unresolved. Germline CDR1 reads SSHAT; CDR2 reads FNYEAQ (reference sequence). This CDR3 spans 13 amino acids.

CDR3 residues: CASSLGGRDQPQHF. The CDR3, as DNA: TGTGCCAGCAGCTTAGGTGGCAGGGATCAGCCCCAGCATTTT. The rearrangement uses TRBV13 and TRBJ1-5; a possible D gene is TRBD1 (5 bases). The CDR3 consists of 14 residues. Germline values: CDR1 PRHDT, CDR2 FYEKMQ (reference sequence). The germline V and J ends were trimmed by 0 bases and 5 bases, with 8 bases remaining between them.

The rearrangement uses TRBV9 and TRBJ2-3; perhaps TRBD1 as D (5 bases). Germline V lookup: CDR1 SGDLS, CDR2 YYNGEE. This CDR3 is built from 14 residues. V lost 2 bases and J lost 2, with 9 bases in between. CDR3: CASSVDTATDTQYF. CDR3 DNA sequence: TGTGCCAGCAGCGTGGACACCGCCACAGATACGCAGTATTTT.

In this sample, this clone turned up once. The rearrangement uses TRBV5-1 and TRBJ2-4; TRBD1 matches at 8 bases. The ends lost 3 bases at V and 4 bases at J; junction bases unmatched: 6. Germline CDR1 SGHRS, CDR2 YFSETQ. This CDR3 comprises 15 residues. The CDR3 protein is CASSSGQGDKNIQYF. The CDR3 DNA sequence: TGCGCCAGCAGCTCCGGACAGGGAGATAAAAACATTCAGTACTTC.

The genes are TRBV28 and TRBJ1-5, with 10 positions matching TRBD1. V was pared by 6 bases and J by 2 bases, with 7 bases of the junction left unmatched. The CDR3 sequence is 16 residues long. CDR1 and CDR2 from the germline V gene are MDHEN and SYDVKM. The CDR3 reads CASSPTGGMGNQPQHF. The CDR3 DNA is TGTGCCAGCAGCCCGACAGGGGGCATGGGCAATCAGCCCCAGCATTTT.

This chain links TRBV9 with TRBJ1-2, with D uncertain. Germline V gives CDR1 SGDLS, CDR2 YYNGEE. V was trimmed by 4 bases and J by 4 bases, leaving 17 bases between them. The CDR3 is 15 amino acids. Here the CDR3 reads CASSKAPRGSYGYTF. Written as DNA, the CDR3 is TGTGCCAGCAGCAAAGCACCACGCGGGAGCTATGGCTACACCTTC. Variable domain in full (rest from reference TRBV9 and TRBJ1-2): DSGVTQTPKHLITATGQRVTLRCSPRSGDLSVYWYQQSLDQGLQFLIQYYNGEERAKGNILERFSAQQFPDLHSELNLSSLELGDSALYFCASSKAPRGSYGYTFGSGTRLTVV.

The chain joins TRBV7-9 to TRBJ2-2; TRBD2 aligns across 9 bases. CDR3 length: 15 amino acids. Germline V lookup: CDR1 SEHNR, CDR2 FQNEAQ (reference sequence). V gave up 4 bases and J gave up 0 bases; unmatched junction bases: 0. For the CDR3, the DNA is TGTGCCAGCAGCTGGACTAGCGCGAACACCGGGGAGCTGTTTTTT. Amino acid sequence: CASSWTSANTGELFF.

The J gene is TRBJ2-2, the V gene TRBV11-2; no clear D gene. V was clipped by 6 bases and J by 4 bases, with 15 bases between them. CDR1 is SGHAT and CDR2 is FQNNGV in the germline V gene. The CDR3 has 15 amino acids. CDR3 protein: CASSLGPHTTGELFF. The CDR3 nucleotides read TGTGCCAGCAGTCTTGGCCCTCACACCACCGGGGAGCTGTTTTTT. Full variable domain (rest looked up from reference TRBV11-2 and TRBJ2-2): EAGVAQSPRYKIIEKRQSVAFWCNPISGHATLYWYQQILGQGPKLLIQFQNNGVVDDSQLPKDRFSAERLKGVDSTLKIQPAKLEDSAVYLCASSLGPHTTGELFFGEGSRLTVL.

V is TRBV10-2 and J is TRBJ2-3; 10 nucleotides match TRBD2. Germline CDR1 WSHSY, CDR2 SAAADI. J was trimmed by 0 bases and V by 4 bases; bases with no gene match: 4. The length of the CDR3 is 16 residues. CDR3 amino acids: CASSVLAGSSTDTQYF. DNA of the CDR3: TGCGCCAGCAGTGTACTAGCGGGGAGCAGCACAGATACGCAGTATTTT.

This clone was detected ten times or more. The CDR3 sequence is CASSPRTDGNTIYF. CDR3 nucleotide sequence: TGCGCCAGCAGCCCTAGAACGGATGGAAACACCATATATTTT. The V call is TRBV5-1, the J call TRBJ1-3; D is uncertain. Germline CDR1 and CDR2: SGHRS and YFSETQ. The V end lost 4 bases, the J end lost 3 bases, and 11 bases lay between the germline ends. The CDR3 sequence is 14 residues long. Complete variable domain (other parts from reference TRBV5-1 and TRBJ1-3): KAGVTQTPRYLIKTRGQQVTLSCSPISGHRSVSWYQQTPGQGLQFLFEYFSETQRNKGNFPGRFSGRQFSNSRSEMNVSTLELGDSALYLCASSPRTDGNTIYFGEGSWLTVV.

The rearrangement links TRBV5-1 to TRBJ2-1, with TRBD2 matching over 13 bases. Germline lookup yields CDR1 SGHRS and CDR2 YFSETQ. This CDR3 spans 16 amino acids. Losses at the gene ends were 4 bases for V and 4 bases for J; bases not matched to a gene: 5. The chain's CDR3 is CASSETSGGLYNEQFF. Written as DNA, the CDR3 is TGCGCCAGCAGCGAGACTAGCGGGGGGTTATACAATGAGCAGTTCTTC.

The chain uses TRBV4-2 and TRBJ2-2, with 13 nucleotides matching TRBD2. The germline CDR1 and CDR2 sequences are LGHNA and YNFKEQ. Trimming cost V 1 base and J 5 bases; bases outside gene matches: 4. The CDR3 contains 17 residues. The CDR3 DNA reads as TGTGCCAGCAGCCAAGGGGGACTAGCGGGGAGGACCGGGGAGCTGTTTTTT. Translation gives CASSQGGLAGRTGELFF.

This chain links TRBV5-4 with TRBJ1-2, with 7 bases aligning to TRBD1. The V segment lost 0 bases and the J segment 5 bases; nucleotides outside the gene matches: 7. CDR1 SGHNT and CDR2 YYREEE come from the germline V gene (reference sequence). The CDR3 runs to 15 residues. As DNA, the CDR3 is TGTGCCAGCAGCTTGGATCAGGGGGATCTATATGGCTACACCTTC. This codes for CASSLDQGDLYGYTF.

CDR3 sequence reads: CASSPGGARLETQYF. CDR3 coding DNA: TGTGCCAGCAGCCCTGGGGGGGCGCGCCTGGAGACCCAGTACTTC. The chain joins TRBV5-4 to TRBJ2-5; perhaps TRBD2 as D (7 bases). CDR3 length: 15 amino acids. Germline V gene data show CDR1 as SGHNT and CDR2 as YYREEE (reference sequence). Trimming pared 4 bases from V and 5 bases from J, leaving 18 bases between.

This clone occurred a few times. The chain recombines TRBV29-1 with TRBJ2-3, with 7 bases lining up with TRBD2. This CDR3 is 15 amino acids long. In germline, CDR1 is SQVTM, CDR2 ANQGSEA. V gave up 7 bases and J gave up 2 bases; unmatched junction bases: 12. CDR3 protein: CSARTWGRVTDTQYF. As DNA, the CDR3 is TGCAGCGCCCGCACTTGGGGGAGGGTCACAGATACGCAGTATTTT.

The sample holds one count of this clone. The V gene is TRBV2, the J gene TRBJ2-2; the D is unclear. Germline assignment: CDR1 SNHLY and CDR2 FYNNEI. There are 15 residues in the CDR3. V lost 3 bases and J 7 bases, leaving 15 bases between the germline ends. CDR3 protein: CASSEFGASGGELFF. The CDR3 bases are TGTGCCAGCAGTGAGTTCGGAGCCTCGGGCGGGGAGCTGTTTTTT.

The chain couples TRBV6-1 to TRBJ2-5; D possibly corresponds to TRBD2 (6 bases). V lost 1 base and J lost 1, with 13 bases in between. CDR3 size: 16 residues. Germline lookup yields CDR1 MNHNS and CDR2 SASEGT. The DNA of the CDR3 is TGTGCCAGCAGTGAAGGGAGGGCCGCGGGCCAAGAGACCCAGTACTTC. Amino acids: CASSEGRAAGQETQYF.

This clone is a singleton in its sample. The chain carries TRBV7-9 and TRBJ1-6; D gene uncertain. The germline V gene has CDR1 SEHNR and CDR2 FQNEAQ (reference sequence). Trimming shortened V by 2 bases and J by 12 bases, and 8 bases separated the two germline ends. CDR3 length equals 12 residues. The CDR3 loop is CASSLNPEPLHF. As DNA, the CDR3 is TGTGCCAGCAGCTTAAATCCAGAACCCCTCCACTTT.

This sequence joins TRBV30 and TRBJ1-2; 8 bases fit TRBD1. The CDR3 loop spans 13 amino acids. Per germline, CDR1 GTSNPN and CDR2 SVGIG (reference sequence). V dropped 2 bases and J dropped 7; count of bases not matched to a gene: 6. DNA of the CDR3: TGTGCCTGGAGTAGCGGACAGGGAGTTGGCTACACCTTC. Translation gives CAWSSGQGVGYTF.

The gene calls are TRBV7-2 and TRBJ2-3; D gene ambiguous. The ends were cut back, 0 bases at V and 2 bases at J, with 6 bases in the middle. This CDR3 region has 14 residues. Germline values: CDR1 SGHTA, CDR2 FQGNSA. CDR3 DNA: TGTGCCAGCAGCTTAGCAGCTGCCACAGATACGCAGTATTTT. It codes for CASSLAAATDTQYF.

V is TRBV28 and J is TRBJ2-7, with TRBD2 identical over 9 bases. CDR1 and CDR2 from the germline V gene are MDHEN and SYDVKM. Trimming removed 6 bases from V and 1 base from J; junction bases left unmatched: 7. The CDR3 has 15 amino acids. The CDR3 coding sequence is TGTGCCAGCAGCACTCTAGCGGGGTCGTCCTACGAGCAGTACGTC. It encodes CASSTLAGSSYEQYV.

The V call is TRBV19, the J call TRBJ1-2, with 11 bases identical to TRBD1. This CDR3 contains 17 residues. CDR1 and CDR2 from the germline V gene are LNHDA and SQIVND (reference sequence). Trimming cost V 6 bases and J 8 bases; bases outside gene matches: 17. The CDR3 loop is CASRMGLGTGGTDGYTF. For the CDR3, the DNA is TGTGCCAGTAGGATGGGTCTGGGGACAGGGGGTACGGACGGCTACACCTTC.

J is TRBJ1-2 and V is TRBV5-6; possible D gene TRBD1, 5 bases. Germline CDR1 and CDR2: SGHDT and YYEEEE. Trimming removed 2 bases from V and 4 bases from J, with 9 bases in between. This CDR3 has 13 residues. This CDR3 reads CASSLSRAYGYTF. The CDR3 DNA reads TGTGCCAGCAGCTTATCCAGGGCCTATGGCTACACCTTC.

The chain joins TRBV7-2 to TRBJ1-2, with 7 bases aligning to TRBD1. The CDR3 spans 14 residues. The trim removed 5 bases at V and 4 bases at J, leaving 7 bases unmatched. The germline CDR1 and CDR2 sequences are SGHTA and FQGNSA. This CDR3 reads CASSESGGFYGYTF. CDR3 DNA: TGTGCCAGCAGCGAATCAGGGGGGTTCTATGGCTACACCTTC.

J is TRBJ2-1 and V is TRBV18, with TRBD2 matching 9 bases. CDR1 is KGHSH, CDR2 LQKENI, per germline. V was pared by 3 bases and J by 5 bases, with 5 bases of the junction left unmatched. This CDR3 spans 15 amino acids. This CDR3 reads CASSPRGGLDNEQFF. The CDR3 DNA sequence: TGTGCCAGCTCACCGCGGGGGGGCCTTGACAATGAGCAGTTCTTC.